One and the same sample provided the 27 T cell receptor beta chains below, sequenced in a study of breast tumors, draining lymph nodes, adjacent tissues. Each CDR3 protein is one row after TCRdb ran MiXCR on the multiplex PCR reads. The table records under 150,000 distinct CDR3 sequences, about a fifth of them present only once. Samples came from axillary lymph nodes draining the breast cancer. The sample consisted of axillary lymph node tissue. The receptor source for this set is a female donor with breast cancer. Some clones in this sample may be carry-over from other donors' samples.

V gene TRBV6-6 combines with J gene TRBJ2-7; 10 bases map to TRBD2. The trim removed 4 bases at V and 7 bases at J, leaving 10 bases unmatched. CDR1 is MNHNY, CDR2 SVGAGI, per germline (reference sequence). The CDR3 contains 15 residues. Written as DNA, the CDR3 is TGTGCCAGCAGTTGGGAACTAGCGGGGTTAGGGGAGCAGTACTTC. This translates into CASSWELAGLGEQYF.

Worth noting for this clonotype: The conserved final phenylalanine or tryptophan is absent from the CDR3, which likely points to a read error. This chain joins TRBV2 and TRBJ2-1; tentative D call: TRBD2 (6 bases). The germline V gene has CDR1 SNHLY and CDR2 FYNNEI. The CDR3 runs 16 residues. The germline V and J ends were trimmed by 0 bases and 5 bases, with 14 bases remaining between them. The CDR3 is CASSEARGALNNEQFL. The CDR3 bases are TGTGCCAGCAGTGAAGCCCGCGGGGCCCTCAACAATGAGCAGTTCCTC.

With regard to this clonotype: Its ends do not fully match the called genes, so a read error is possible. The V gene is TRBV18, the J gene TRBJ2-7; 9 bases match TRBD2. The germline CDR1 and CDR2 sequences are KGHSH and LQKENI. The CDR3 runs to 13 residues. This CDR3 reads CASSPGLAGERYF. In nucleotides, the CDR3 is TGTGCCAGCTCACCGGGACTAGCAGGCGAGCGGTACTTC. Supplemented by reference TRBV18 and TRBJ2-7, the full variable domain reads NAGVMQNPRHLVRRRGQEARLRCSPMKGHSHVYWYRQLPEEGLKFMVYLQKENIIDESGMPKERFSAEFPKEGPSILRIQQVVRGDSAAYFCASSPGLAGERYFGPGTRLTVT.

To note about this clonotype: A much larger clone differs by one base, so this may be a read error. The V gene is TRBV30, the J gene TRBJ1-3; D gene uncertain. Germline V CDR1 and CDR2: GTSNPN, SVGIG (reference sequence). CDR3 length: 11 residues. CDR3 amino acids: CAWNGRNTIHF. CDR3 sequence (DNA): TGTGCCTGGAATGGGAGAAACACCATACATTTT.

V usage is TRBV28 and J usage is TRBJ1-4; D may be TRBD1 (5 bases). Trimming left V 7 bases short and J 7 bases short, with 19 bases between. Looked up from germline, CDR1 is MDHEN and CDR2 is SYDVKM. The CDR3 is 15 residues long. CDR3 coding DNA: TGTGCCAGCACTGGGCGCATGGGGGGGACTGAAAAACTGTTTTTT. Translation: CASTGRMGGTEKLFF.

With regard to this clonotype: A much larger clone differs by one base, so this may be a read error. The V and J genes are TRBV6-1 and TRBJ1-2, with 8 bases aligning to TRBD1. Germline CDR1 and CDR2: MNHNS and SASEGT. Trimming at V came to 11 bases and at J to 3 bases, leaving 8 bases not matched to a gene. The CDR3 length is 13 residues. The DNA for the CDR3 is TGTGCCCCTAGGGACAGGTCTCACTATGGCTACACCTTC. Encoded protein: CAPRDRSHYGYTF.

Comments on this clonotype: With a much larger clone just one base away, this may be a read error. The V gene is TRBV2, the J gene TRBJ2-3; no clear D. The V end was cut by 4 bases, the J end by 7 bases, with 9 bases between. CDR1 and CDR2 (germline): SNHLY, FYNNEI. CDR3 length: 12 residues. CDR3 sequence (DNA): TGTGCCAGCAGTGCATCGACGAATACGCAGTATTTT. Protein sequence: CASSASTNTQYF.

There are a few counts of this clonotype. This chain links TRBV9 with TRBJ1-2; D gene unclear. Germline V gene lookup returns CDR1 SGDLS and CDR2 YYNGEE. V was trimmed by 0 bases and J by 6 bases, leaving 15 bases between them. This CDR3 is built from 15 residues. CDR3 nucleotides: TGTGCCAGCAGCGTAGGAGGACTACGCAACGATGGCTACACCTTC. The encoded protein is CASSVGGLRNDGYTF. Drawing the rest from reference TRBV9 and TRBJ1-2, the complete variable domain is DSGVTQTPKHLITATGQRVTLRCSPRSGDLSVYWYQQSLDQGLQFLIQYYNGEERAKGNILERFSAQQFPDLHSELNLSSLELGDSALYFCASSVGGLRNDGYTFGSGTRLTVV.

This clonotype has a count of ten or more. The V call is TRBV5-1, the J call TRBJ2-5; either TRBD1 or TRBD2 may fit D (6 bases each). V lost 2 bases and J lost 2, with 10 bases in between. CDR3 length equals 14 residues. Per germline, CDR1 SGHRS and CDR2 YFSETQ. The CDR3 coding sequence is TGCGCCAGCAGCTTATCGGGGGCTCAAGAGACCCAGTACTTC. Amino acids: CASSLSGAQETQYF.

Ten or more counts support this clonotype. The V and J genes are TRBV13 and TRBJ2-1; D not resolved. Trimming took 2 bases from V and 4 from J, leaving 9 bases between them. Germline V CDR1 and CDR2: PRHDT, FYEKMQ (reference sequence). The CDR3 is made up of 14 amino acids. DNA of the CDR3: TGTGCCAGCAGCTTAAGGGAAATGTACAATGAGCAGTTCTTC. Amino acid sequence: CASSLREMYNEQFF.

This clonotype was picked up one time. Given a much more abundant clone one base away, this may be a read error. The V call is TRBV11-2, the J call TRBJ2-3, with 11 positions matching TRBD2. Germline V gene lookup returns CDR1 SGHAT and CDR2 FQNNGV. This CDR3 comprises 16 residues. Here the CDR3 reads CASGLRTSGSTDTQYF. CDR3 coding DNA: TGTGCCAGCGGCTTAAGGACTAGCGGGAGCACAGATACGCAGTATTTT.

This clonotype was found many times. V and J are TRBV29-1 and TRBJ1-2; 8 nucleotides align to TRBD1. V was pared by 6 bases and J by 3 bases, with 3 bases of the junction left unmatched. Germline V gives CDR1 SQVTM, CDR2 ANQGSEA. The CDR3 consists of 12 residues. The CDR3 nucleotides are TGCAGCGTGGCGACAGGGGACTATGGCTACACCTTC. It translates to CSVATGDYGYTF.

This clonotype was detected many times. The chain uses TRBV19 and TRBJ2-1; D unclear. This CDR3 comprises 13 residues. Germline lookup yields CDR1 LNHDA and CDR2 SQIVND (reference sequence). Trimming took 4 bases from V and 1 from J, leaving 5 bases between them. CDR3 region: CASSTSSYNEQFF. In DNA, the CDR3 is TGTGCCAGTAGTACCTCGTCCTACAATGAGCAGTTCTTC.

With regard to this clonotype: Given a much more abundant clone one base away, this may be a read error. The V and J genes are TRBV7-9 and TRBJ2-5; TRBD2 aligns across 13 bases. CDR1 and CDR2 (germline): SEHNR, FQNEAQ (reference sequence). The CDR3 has 17 residues. The CDR3 sequence is CARSSGTSGMYQETQYF. The CDR3 DNA reads TGTGCCAGAAGCTCCGGGACTAGCGGGATGTACCAAGAGACCCAGTACTTC.

Remarks on this clonotype: A much larger clone sits a single nucleotide away, making a read error possible. The chain combines TRBV28 with TRBJ2-7; 12 bases align to TRBD1. The CDR3 totals 16 residues. Germline lookup yields CDR1 MDHEN and CDR2 SYDVKM. This CDR3 reads CASSSLVPGQGAKQCF. The CDR3 DNA is TGTGCCAGCAGTTCCCTGGTCCCGGGACAGGGGGCTAAGCAGTGCTTC.

Concerning this clonotype: At one of its ends the junction is not consistent with the germline gene, which may arise from a read error. V usage is TRBV5-6 and J usage is TRBJ2-7, with TRBD1 as a possible D gene (6 bases). This CDR3 spans 15 amino acids. Germline assignment: CDR1 SGHDT and CDR2 YYEEEE. CDR3 DNA sequence: TGTGCCGGCAGCTTGGCAGGGACACATTCCTACGAGCAGTACTTC. As protein: CAGSLAGTHSYEQYF.

The table lists this clonotype with many counts. This chain connects TRBV10-2 to TRBJ2-3; D uncertain. CDR1 is WSHSY, CDR2 SAAADI, per germline. V gave up 4 bases and J gave up 6 bases, with 8 bases separating them. This CDR3 is 12 amino acids long. The CDR3 DNA sequence: TGCGCCAGCAGTGCGAAGGGTGATACGCAGTATTTT. Translated: CASSAKGDTQYF.

The chain links TRBV7-9 to TRBJ1-3; D possibly corresponds to TRBD1 (5 bases). V was shortened by 5 bases and J by 5 bases, with 10 bases between the two germline ends. The CDR3 consists of 13 residues. Germline-derived CDR1 and CDR2 are SEHNR and FQNEAQ (reference sequence). The CDR3 reads CASSPRQRNTIYF. CDR3 nucleotide sequence: TGTGCCAGCAGCCCGAGACAGCGAAACACCATATATTTT.

Many counts were recorded for this clonotype. V is TRBV2 and J is TRBJ2-1, with D tentatively TRBD2 (6 bases). Per germline, CDR1 SNHLY and CDR2 FYNNEI. V was clipped by 6 bases and J by 2 bases, with 11 bases between them. CDR3 size: 14 residues. The chain's CDR3 is CASRGGTAYNEQFF. DNA for the CDR3: TGTGCCAGCAGGGGCGGGACGGCCTACAATGAGCAGTTCTTC.

Remarks on this clonotype: This sequence may be a read error, since a much larger clone differs from it by one base. It is likely a read error, because the conserved phenylalanine at the end of the CDR3 is missing. The genes are TRBV19 and TRBJ1-4, with 10 bases fitting TRBD1. CDR1 is LNHDA and CDR2 is SQIVND in the germline V gene (reference sequence). V shed 8 bases, J shed 3 bases, and the junction held 6 bases outside the gene matches. This CDR3 is 15 amino acids long. CDR3 protein: CASSTGGLANEKLFS. The DNA of the CDR3 is TGTGCCAGTTCGACAGGGGGCTTAGCTAATGAAAAACTGTTTTCT.

DNA of the CDR3: TGTGCCAGCAAGAGCTCTGGGGCCAACGTCCTGACTTTC. It translates to CASKSSGANVLTF. The rearrangement joins TRBV2 to TRBJ2-6; D is unresolved. Trimming pared 7 bases from V and 0 bases from J, leaving 4 bases between. The CDR3 is 13 residues long. Germline CDR1 and CDR2: SNHLY and FYNNEI. Full variable domain (missing parts from reference TRBV2 and TRBJ2-6): EPEVTQTPSHQVTQMGQEVILRCVPISNHLYFYWYRQILGQKVEFLVSFYNNEISEKSEIFDDQFSVERPDGSNFTLKIRSTKLEDSAMYFCASKSSGANVLTFGAGSRLTVL.

This clonotype has at least ten counts. The V and J genes are TRBV5-1 and TRBJ2-3; no definite D call. In germline, CDR1 is SGHRS, CDR2 YFSETQ. Trimming took off 0 bases at V and 0 bases at J, with 5 bases between the two ends. This CDR3 region has 14 residues. The CDR3 nucleotides read TGCGCCAGCAGCTTGGGATCCAGCACAGATACGCAGTATTTT. Its protein is CASSLGSSTDTQYF.

This clonotype has a count of ten or more. This sequence joins TRBV9 and TRBJ2-1; 11 bases agree with TRBD2. CDR1 and CDR2 (germline): SGDLS, YYNGEE. V trimming: 2 bases; J trimming: 7 bases; junction bases outside the gene matches: 2. This CDR3 spans 14 amino acids. This chain's CDR3 is CASSVTSGINEQFF. Here the CDR3 DNA reads TGTGCCAGCAGCGTGACTAGCGGGATTAATGAGCAGTTCTTC.

The chain combines TRBV30 with TRBJ2-7; 7 bases are a match to TRBD1. Germline V gene lookup returns CDR1 GTSNPN and CDR2 SVGIG (reference sequence). V was clipped by 4 bases and J by 0 bases; unmatched bases: 12. The CDR3 sequence is 16 residues long. Here the CDR3 reads CAWIKLQGSFSYEQYF. DNA of the CDR3: TGTGCCTGGATAAAACTACAGGGGTCTTTCTCCTACGAGCAGTACTTC.

This clonotype was counted many times. V is TRBV5-1 and J is TRBJ2-3; possibly TRBD1 for D (5 bases). V lost 0 bases to trimming and J lost 4 bases, with 12 bases between them. The CDR3 has 15 residues. The germline V gene encodes CDR1 SGHRS and CDR2 YFSETQ. CDR3 nucleotide sequence: TGCGCCAGCAGCTTGGAATTAGGGGCGGCAGATACGCAGTATTTT. This translates into CASSLELGAADTQYF.

This clonotype appeared many times. The chain combines TRBV19 with TRBJ2-3; the D gene is possibly TRBD1 (6 bases). The V gene lost 0 bases and the J gene lost 0 bases, with 7 bases spanning the gap. CDR3 length equals 15 residues. Germline CDR1 LNHDA, CDR2 SQIVND (reference sequence). This CDR3 is CASSIEGASTDTQYF. As DNA, the CDR3 is TGTGCCAGTAGTATAGAGGGGGCTAGCACAGATACGCAGTATTTT.

The table lists this clonotype with a count of one. V gene TRBV5-5 combines with J gene TRBJ1-2; 7 bases align to TRBD1. Germline CDR1 reads SGHKS; CDR2 reads YYEKEE (reference sequence). The CDR3 is 16 amino acids. V lost 5 bases, J lost 0 bases, and 10 bases stayed unmatched. This chain's CDR3 is CASRTGQELTNYGYTF. DNA for the CDR3: TGTGCCAGCAGAACAGGACAGGAACTCACTAACTATGGCTACACCTTC.